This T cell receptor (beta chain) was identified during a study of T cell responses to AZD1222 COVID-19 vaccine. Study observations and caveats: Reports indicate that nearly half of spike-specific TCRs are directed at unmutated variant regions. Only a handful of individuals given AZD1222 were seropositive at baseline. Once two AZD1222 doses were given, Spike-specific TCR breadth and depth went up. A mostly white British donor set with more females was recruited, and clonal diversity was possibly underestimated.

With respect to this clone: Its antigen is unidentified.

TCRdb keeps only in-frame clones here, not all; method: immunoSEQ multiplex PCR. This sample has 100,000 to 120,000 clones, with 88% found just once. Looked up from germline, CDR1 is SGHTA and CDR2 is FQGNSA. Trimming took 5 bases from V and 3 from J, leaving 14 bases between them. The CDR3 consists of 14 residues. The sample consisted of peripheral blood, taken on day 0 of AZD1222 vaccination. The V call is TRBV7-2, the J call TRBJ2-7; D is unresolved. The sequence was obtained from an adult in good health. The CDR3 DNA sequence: TGTGCCAGCAGCCTATTCGAAGGGAACTACGAGCAGTACTTC. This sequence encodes CASSLFEGNYEQYF.